Shown below are 5 T cell receptor beta chains from a single sample sequenced in a study of T-cell reconstitution after alpha-beta-depleted transplantation in children. The library targeted TCRbeta and was prepared with unique molecular identifiers. Using its own MiXCR run on the PCR reads, TCRdb lists one record per CDR3 protein. The table lists about 340,000 distinct CDR3 sequences, about a tenth of them singletons. The material was PBMCs from the stem cell graft donor, obtained from the stem cell graft. The receptors stem from a human donor who donated a stem cell graft to a child with acute lymphoblastic leukemia.

This clonotype was counted between two and nine times. This rearrangement joins TRBV20-1 to TRBJ2-5; TRBD2 aligns across 8 bases. Per germline, CDR1 DFQATT and CDR2 SNEGSKA (reference sequence). V was clipped by 5 bases and J by 5 bases; unmatched bases: 10. The CDR3 totals 14 residues. The CDR3 region has the DNA TGCAGTGCTCGGCCTAGCGGGTTCGGGGAGACCCAGTACTTC. It codes for CSARPSGFGETQYF.

The chain employs TRBV9 and TRBJ1-6; possibly TRBD1 for D (6 bases). With 2 bases removed from V and 7 bases from J, the gap between germline ends came to 10 bases. The germline CDR1 and CDR2 sequences are SGDLS and YYNGEE. The CDR3 is 14 residues long. The CDR3 DNA sequence: TGTGCCAGCAGCGTCCGGACAGCCAATTCACCCCTCCACTTT. Translation gives CASSVRTANSPLHF.

This clonotype was found a few times. V and J are TRBV12-3 or TRBV12-4 and TRBJ2-3; TRBD2 matches 9 bases. This CDR3 region has 16 residues. V lost 1 base, J lost 4 bases, and 6 bases stayed unmatched. The CDR3 loop reads CASSLGIAGAPDTQYF. DNA for the CDR3: TGTGCCAGCAGTTTAGGCATAGCGGGAGCCCCAGATACGCAGTATTTT.

This clonotype has just a few counts. CDR3 region: CASSGDEQYF. The CDR3, as DNA: TGTGCCAGCAGCGGAGACGAGCAGTACTTC. The chain employs TRBV7-9 and TRBJ2-7; D is ambiguous. This CDR3 is built from 10 residues. Per germline, CDR1 SEHNR and CDR2 FQNEAQ (reference sequence). V was clipped by 5 bases and J by 5 bases, with 4 bases between them.

This clonotype was counted a few times. The chain recombines TRBV12-3 or TRBV12-4 with TRBJ2-2; the match to TRBD1 covers 10 bases. This CDR3 spans 17 amino acids. V was clipped by 7 bases and J by 0 bases; unmatched bases: 8. CDR3 sequence: CASNTGTGVTNTGELFF. The CDR3 DNA follows: TGTGCCAGCAACACCGGGACAGGGGTCACGAACACCGGGGAGCTGTTTTTT.